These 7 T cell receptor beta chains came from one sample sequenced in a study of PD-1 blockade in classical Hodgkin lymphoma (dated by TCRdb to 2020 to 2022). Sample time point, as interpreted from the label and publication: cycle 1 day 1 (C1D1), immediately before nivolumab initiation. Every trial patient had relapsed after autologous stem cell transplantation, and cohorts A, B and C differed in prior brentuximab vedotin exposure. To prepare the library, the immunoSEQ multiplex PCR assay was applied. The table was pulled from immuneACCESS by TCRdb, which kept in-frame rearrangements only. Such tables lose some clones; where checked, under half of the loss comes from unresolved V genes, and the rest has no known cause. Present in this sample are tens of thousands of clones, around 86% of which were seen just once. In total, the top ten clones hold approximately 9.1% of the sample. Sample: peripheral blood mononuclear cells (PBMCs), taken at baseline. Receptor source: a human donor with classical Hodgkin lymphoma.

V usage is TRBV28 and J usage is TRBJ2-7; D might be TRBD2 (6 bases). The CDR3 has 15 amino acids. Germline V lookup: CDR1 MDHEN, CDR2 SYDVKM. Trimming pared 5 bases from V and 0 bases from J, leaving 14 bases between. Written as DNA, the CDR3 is TGTGCCAGCAGTGTGGCCGGGAGTCTCTCCTACGAGCAGTACTTC. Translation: CASSVAGSLSYEQYF.

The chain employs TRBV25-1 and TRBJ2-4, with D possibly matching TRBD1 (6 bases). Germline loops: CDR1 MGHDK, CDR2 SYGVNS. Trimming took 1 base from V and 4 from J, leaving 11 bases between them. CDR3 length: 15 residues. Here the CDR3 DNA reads TGTGCCAGCAGTGAATCGGCAGGGGCAAAAAACATTCAGTACTTC. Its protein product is CASSESAGAKNIQYF.

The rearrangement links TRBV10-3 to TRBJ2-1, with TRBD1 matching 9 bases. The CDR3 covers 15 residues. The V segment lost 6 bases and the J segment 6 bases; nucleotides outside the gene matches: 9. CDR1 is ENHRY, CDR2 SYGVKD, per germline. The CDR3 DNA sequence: TGTGCCATCAGCTTAAGGACAGGGGAAGCCAATGAGCAGTTCTTC. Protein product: CAISLRTGEANEQFF.

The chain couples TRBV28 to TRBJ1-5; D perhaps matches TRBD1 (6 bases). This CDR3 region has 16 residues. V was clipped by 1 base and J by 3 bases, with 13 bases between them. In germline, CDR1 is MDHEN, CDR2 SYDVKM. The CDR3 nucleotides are TGTGCCAGCAGTTTATTTCGCGGACAGCCCAATCAGCCCCAGCATTTT. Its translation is CASSLFRGQPNQPQHF. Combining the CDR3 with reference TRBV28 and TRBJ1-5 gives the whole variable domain DVKVTQSSRYLVKRTGEKVFLECVQDMDHENMFWYRQDPGLGLRLIYFSYDVKMKEKGDIPEGYSVSREKKERFSLILESASTNQTSMYLCASSLFRGQPNQPQHFGDGTRLSIL.

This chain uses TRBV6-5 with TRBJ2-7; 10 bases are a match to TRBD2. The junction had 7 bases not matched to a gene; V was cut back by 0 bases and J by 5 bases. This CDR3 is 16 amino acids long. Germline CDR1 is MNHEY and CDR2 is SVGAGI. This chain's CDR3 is CASSYSERGGPHEQYF. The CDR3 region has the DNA TGTGCCAGCAGTTACTCCGAGCGGGGGGGCCCCCACGAGCAGTACTTC.

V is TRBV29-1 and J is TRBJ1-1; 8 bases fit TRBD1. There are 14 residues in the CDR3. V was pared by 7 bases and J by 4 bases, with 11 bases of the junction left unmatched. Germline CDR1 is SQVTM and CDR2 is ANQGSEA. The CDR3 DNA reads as TGCAGCGCCTTTAGGACAGGGCTGGGCACTGAAGCTTTCTTT. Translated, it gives CSAFRTGLGTEAFF. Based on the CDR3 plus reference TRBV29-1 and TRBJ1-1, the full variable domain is SAVISQKPSRDICQRGTSLTIQCQVDSQVTMMFWYRQQPGQSLTLIATANQGSEATYESGFVIDKFPISRPNLTFSTLTVSNMSPEDSSIYLCSAFRTGLGTEAFFGQGTRLTVV.

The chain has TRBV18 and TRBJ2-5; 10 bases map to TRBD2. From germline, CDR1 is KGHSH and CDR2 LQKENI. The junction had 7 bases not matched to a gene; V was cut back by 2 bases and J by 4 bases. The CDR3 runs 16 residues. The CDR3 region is CASSPSSLAGPETQYF. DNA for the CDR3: TGTGCCAGCTCACCATCTTCACTAGCGGGACCAGAGACCCAGTACTTC.